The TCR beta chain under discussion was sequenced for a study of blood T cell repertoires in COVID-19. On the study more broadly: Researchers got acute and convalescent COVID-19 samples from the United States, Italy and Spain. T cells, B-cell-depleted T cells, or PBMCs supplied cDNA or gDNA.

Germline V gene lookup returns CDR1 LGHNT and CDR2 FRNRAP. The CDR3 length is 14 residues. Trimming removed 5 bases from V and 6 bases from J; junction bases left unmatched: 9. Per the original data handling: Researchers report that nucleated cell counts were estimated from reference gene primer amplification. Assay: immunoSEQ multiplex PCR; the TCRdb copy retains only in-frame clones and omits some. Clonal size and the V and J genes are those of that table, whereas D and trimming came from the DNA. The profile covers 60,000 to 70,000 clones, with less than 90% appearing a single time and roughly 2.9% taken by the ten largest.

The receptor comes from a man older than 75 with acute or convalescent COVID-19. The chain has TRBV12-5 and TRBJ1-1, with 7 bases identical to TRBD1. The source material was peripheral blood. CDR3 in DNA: TGTGCTAGTGGTCCATCCGGGACAGCCCCTGAAGCTTTCTTT. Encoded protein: CASGPSGTAPEAFF.